These T cell receptor beta chains were read from a single sample in a study of cytomegalovirus exposure and HLA in healthy donors. Profiled with immunoSEQ multiplex PCR; TCRdb holds only in-frame clones, not every one. The table shows around 120,000 clones, with roughly 82% occurring only once. The specimen was PBMCs. All receptors derive from a man between 18 and 35 years old in good health and CMV-seronegative. Each CDR3 is given with its conserved first and last residue. A D gene is named only where the DNA matches it firmly. Clone size is given for some rows only: seen once, a few or many times, or a class if the clone is expanded.

clone_size d_call j_call v_call cdr3_aa cdr3_nt
- - TRBJ1-6 TRBV9 CASSVEGNSPLHF TGTGCCAGCAGCGTGGAGGGGAATTCACCCCTCCACTTT
few TRBD1 TRBJ2-7 TRBV7-9 CASSQPTGTGPSYEQYF TGTGCCAGCAGCCAGCCCACCGGGACAGGACCCTCCTACGAGCAGTACTTC
- - TRBJ2-1 TRBV5-4 CASSLQRGNYNEQFF TGTGCCAGCAGCCTCCAACGGGGAAACTACAATGAGCAGTTCTTC
- TRBD2 TRBJ2-7 TRBV7-9 CASSDRGGDLLVEQYF TGTGCCAGCAGCGACCGGGGGGGGGACCTTTTAGTAGAGCAGTACTTC
- - TRBJ2-2 TRBV29-1 CSVGQGYSGELFF TGCAGCGTTGGGCAGGGTTACAGCGGGGAGCTGTTTTTT
- TRBD2 TRBJ2-1 TRBV9 CASSPSGGGRYNEQFF TGTGCCAGCAGCCCCTCTGGGGGGGGAAGATACAATGAGCAGTTCTTC
- - TRBJ1-2 TRBV18 CASSPEGDYGYTF TGTGCCAGCTCACCAGAGGGCGACTATGGCTACACCTTC
- TRBD1 TRBJ1-1 TRBV19 CASSLGLTGTANTEAFF TGTGCCAGTAGTCTGGGACTTACCGGGACAGCGAACACTGAAGCTTTCTTT
- - TRBJ1-1 TRBV11-2 CASSTKLRGLNTEAFF TGTGCCAGCAGCACCAAATTAAGGGGTTTGAACACTGAAGCTTTCTTT
- - TRBJ1-1 TRBV19 CASSIDYRLNTEAFF TGTGCCAGTAGTATAGACTACAGGTTGAACACTGAAGCTTTCTTT
- TRBD2 TRBJ2-5 TRBV30 CAWSASSGGQETQYF TGTGCCTGGAGTGCTTCTAGCGGGGGGCAAGAGACCCAGTACTTC
- - TRBJ1-2 TRBV29-1 CSVEPGNNYGYTF TGCAGCGTTGAGCCAGGGAATAACTATGGCTACACCTTC
- - TRBJ2-4 TRBV18 CASSPSGGLVKNIQYF TGTGCCAGCTCACCATCCGGGGGTCTTGTCAAAAACATTCAGTACTTC
- - TRBJ2-2 TRBV5-1 CASSPLGAGSANTGELFF TGCGCCAGCAGCCCCCTGGGAGCGGGCTCCGCGAACACCGGGGAGCTGTTTTTT
few - TRBJ1-1 TRBV30 CAWSARGWDTEAFF TGTGCCTGGAGTGCAAGAGGGTGGGACACTGAAGCTTTCTTT
- - TRBJ1-4 TRBV2 CASREGFDSPNEKLFF TGTGCCAGCAGGGAGGGATTCGACAGTCCAAATGAAAAACTGTTTTTT
- TRBD2 TRBJ2-4 TRBV5-1 CASSPGTSGGWTKNIQYF TGCGCCAGCAGCCCAGGGACTAGCGGGGGGTGGACCAAAAACATTCAGTACTTC
- TRBD2 TRBJ2-5 TRBV2 CASDGTSGNQETQYF TGTGCCAGCGACGGGACTAGCGGGAACCAAGAGACCCAGTACTTC
- - TRBJ2-1 TRBV29-1 CSVSHRDPSYNEQFF TGCAGCGTCTCTCACCGGGATCCCTCCTACAATGAGCAGTTCTTC
- - TRBJ2-1 TRBV19 CASSITRGGEQFF TGTGCCAGTAGTATAACGAGGGGGGGTGAGCAGTTCTTC
- - TRBJ1-5 TRBV19 CAISLGGLRNQPQHF TGTGCTATCTCCTTGGGAGGGTTGCGCAATCAGCCCCAGCATTTT
- - TRBJ2-4 TRBV11-2 CASSFEIAAVAGAKNIQYF TGTGCCAGCAGCTTTGAAATCGCAGCAGTTGCGGGGGCCAAAAACATTCAGTACTTC
- TRBD1 TRBJ2-7 TRBV4-2 CASSQGGTGGYEQYF TGTGCCAGCAGCCAAGGGGGGACAGGGGGCTACGAGCAGTACTTC
- - TRBJ1-2 TRBV27 CASSLLGPTADRNYGYTF TGTGCCAGCAGTTTATTGGGTCCGACAGCCGATAGAAACTATGGCTACACCTTC
- - TRBJ2-7 TRBV6-5 CASRSPPGQDYEQYF TGTGCCAGCAGGTCACCCCCGGGACAAGACTACGAGCAGTACTTC
- - TRBJ1-1 TRBV30 CAWSVGVGTEAFF TGTGCCTGGAGTGTAGGGGTGGGCACTGAAGCTTTCTTT
- - TRBJ2-3 TRBV10-3 CAISGVGGTDTQYF TGTGCCATCAGTGGGGTAGGGGGCACAGATACGCAGTATTTT
few - TRBJ1-2 TRBV5-1 CASSSAAQGYGYTF TGCGCCAGCAGCTCCGCGGCTCAGGGGTATGGCTACACCTTC
- - TRBJ2-2 TRBV5-1 CASSSVGSGELFF TGCGCCAGCAGCTCGGTTGGTTCCGGGGAGCTGTTTTTT
- TRBD1 TRBJ1-5 TRBV6-5 CASSQGGNQPQHF TGTGCCAGCAGCCAGGGGGGCAATCAGCCCCAGCATTTT
- TRBD1 TRBJ2-3 TRBV6-1 CASSEPGGTFSDTQYF TGTGCCAGCAGTGAGCCAGGGGGCACTTTTTCAGATACGCAGTATTTT
- - TRBJ2-5 TRBV9 CASIFQETQYF TGTGCCAGCATCTTTCAAGAGACCCAGTACTTC
- TRBD1 TRBJ1-5 TRBV19 CASSSGTGVSNQPQHF TGTGCCAGTAGTAGCGGGACAGGGGTTAGCAATCAGCCCCAGCATTTT
- TRBD1 TRBJ2-1 TRBV6-1 CASDRVGEQFF TGTGCCAGCGACAGGGTTGGTGAGCAGTTCTTC
- - TRBJ2-5 TRBV5-1 CASSLDRVFSETQYF TGCGCCAGCAGCTTGGACAGGGTATTCTCGGAGACCCAGTACTTC
- TRBD2 TRBJ2-1 TRBV19 CASRPRPSGRGNEQFF TGTGCCAGTAGGCCGCGGCCTAGCGGGAGGGGAAATGAGCAGTTCTTC
- TRBD1 TRBJ1-1 TRBV5-1 CASSPGQGDTEAFF TGCGCCAGCAGCCCGGGACAGGGAGACACTGAAGCTTTCTTT
- TRBD2 TRBJ2-1 TRBV30 CAWSSERGYEQFF TGTGCCTGGAGTAGCGAGCGGGGGTATGAGCAGTTCTTC
- TRBD1 TRBJ2-1 TRBV7-9 CASSVRQGRGYNEQFF TGTGCCAGCAGCGTCAGACAGGGGCGGGGATACAATGAGCAGTTCTTC
- - TRBJ2-5 TRBV6-1 CASEPGTPSETQYF TGTGCCAGCGAGCCCGGGACACCCTCGGAGACCCAGTACTTC
- - TRBJ1-2 TRBV5-6 CASTRGGNYGYTF TGTGCCAGCACCCGAGGAGGAAACTATGGCTACACCTTC
- TRBD1 TRBJ1-2 TRBV27 CASSSPGTGDYGYTF TGTGCCAGCAGTTCCCCCGGGACAGGGGACTATGGCTACACCTTC
- - TRBJ1-5 TRBV6-1 CASSEPTDPRTQHF TGTGCCAGCAGTGAACCGACAGATCCGAGGACCCAGCATTTT
few TRBD2 TRBJ2-7 TRBV7-9 CASSFKAGLEQYF TGTGCCAGCAGCTTCAAAGCGGGACTCGAGCAGTACTTC
once - TRBJ2-1 TRBV2 CASSEGRGSYNEQFF TGTGCCAGCAGTGAAGGTAGAGGCTCCTACAATGAGCAGTTCTTC
- TRBD1 TRBJ2-3 TRBV7-8 CASSFTQGADTQYF TGTGCCAGCAGCTTCACGCAGGGGGCAGATACGCAGTATTTT
- TRBD2 TRBJ2-2 TRBV4-2 CASSQDRSGGANTGELFF TGTGCCAGCAGCCAAGATCGAAGCGGGGGGGCGAACACCGGGGAGCTGTTTTTT
- TRBD2 TRBJ2-7 TRBV4-1 CASSQPGLAGGEQYF TGCGCCAGCAGCCAACCGGGACTAGCGGGGGGCGAGCAGTACTTC
- TRBD1 TRBJ1-6 TRBV9 CASSGTGTGGPPLHF TGTGCCAGCAGCGGCACCGGGACAGGGGGTCCACCCCTCCACTTT
- TRBD1 TRBJ1-2 TRBV6-5 CASTPLGGSYGYTF TGTGCCAGCACCCCCCTAGGGGGCAGCTATGGCTACACCTTC
- - TRBJ1-2 TRBV5-8 CASSLAVGASANYGYTF TGTGCCAGCAGCTTGGCCGTGGGGGCCTCAGCTAACTATGGCTACACCTTC
- - TRBJ1-2 TRBV4-1 CASSQYTDYGYTF TGCGCCAGCAGCCAATACACCGATTATGGCTACACCTTC
- TRBD2 TRBJ2-1 TRBV5-1 CASSLTSGEYNEQFF TGCGCCAGCAGCTTGACTAGCGGGGAGTACAATGAGCAGTTCTTC
- TRBD1 TRBJ1-2 TRBV30 CAWSRRTGLPNYGYTF TGTGCCTGGAGTCGACGGACAGGGCTACCTAACTATGGCTACACCTTC
- TRBD1 TRBJ1-1 TRBV19 CASSTRTGAEAFF TGTGCCAGTAGTACCCGGACAGGGGCTGAAGCTTTCTTT